This TCR beta chain emerged from a study of beta chain features in type 1 diabetes. Study overall: There were approximately 100,000,000 sorted cells examined across all samples.

The isolated RNA, all of it, was reverse transcribed, so expressed TCRB transcripts were what got sequenced. The method was immunoSEQ multiplex PCR; TCRdb's version includes in-frame clones alone and lacks a portion of them. The sample has 200,000 to 250,000 clones; approximately 11% are singletons. The table lists this clone with a few counts. The antigen is not known. A single heparinised draw of about 100 mL on average was taken per donor. The authors obtained over 95% purity in all sorted populations. This CDR3 region has 15 residues. Germline V gives CDR1 ENHRY, CDR2 SYGVKD. J lost 0 bases, V lost 9 bases, and 10 bases had no gene match. Overall study findings and caveats: Type 1 diabetes patients had moderately but significantly shorter TCRB CDR3s in all four CD4+ subsets.

The TCR originated in a young man in good health. Material: central memory CD4+ T cells from blood. The rearrangement joins TRBV10-3 to TRBJ1-2, with 7 positions matching TRBD1. CDR3 coding DNA: TGTGCCATGGCCCGGACAGGCTACTCTAACTATGGCTACACCTTC. Protein sequence: CAMARTGYSNYGYTF.